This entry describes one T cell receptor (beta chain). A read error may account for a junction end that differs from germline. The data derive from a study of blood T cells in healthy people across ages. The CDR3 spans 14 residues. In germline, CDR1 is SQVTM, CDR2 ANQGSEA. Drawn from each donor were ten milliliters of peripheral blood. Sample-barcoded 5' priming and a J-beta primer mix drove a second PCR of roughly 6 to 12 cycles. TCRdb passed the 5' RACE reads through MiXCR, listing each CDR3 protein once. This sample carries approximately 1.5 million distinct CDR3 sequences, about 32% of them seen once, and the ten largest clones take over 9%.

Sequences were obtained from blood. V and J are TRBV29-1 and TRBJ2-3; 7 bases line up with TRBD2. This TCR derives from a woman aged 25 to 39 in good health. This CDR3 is CSVEAGEEADTRYF. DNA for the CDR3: TGCAGCGTCGAGGCGGGGGAAGAAGCAGATACGCGGTATTTT.